The rows below give T cell receptor beta chains drawn from one sample of a study of shared clonotypes between healthy human individuals. Assay: immunoSEQ multiplex PCR; the TCRdb copy retains only in-frame clones and omits some. Here the sample spans some 2,000,000 clones, about 94% being singletons. Sequenced material: naive CD8+ T cells sorted from blood. The receptors derive from a man aged 18 to 30 in good health. Each CDR3 is given without its conserved first and last residue.

J	V	CDR3
TRBJ1-2	TRBV7-9	ASSAMTGEEIYGYT
TRBJ2-7	TRBV7-3	ASSWGAEYEQY
TRBJ2-7	TRBV6-5	ASSIDNTYEQY
TRBJ1-6	TRBV6-5	ASSYGAYDNSPLH
TRBJ2-1	TRBV19	ASSIEVRGASSYNEQF
TRBJ2-3	TRBV29-1	SVSGTGSRPTDTQY
TRBJ2-5	TRBV4-1	ASSYGGTGETQY
TRBJ2-7	TRBV7-8	ASSLRNRVTSGRNYEQY
TRBJ2-1	TRBV9	ASSVGEREWDNEQF
TRBJ2-7	TRBV2	ASSADYEQY
TRBJ2-7	TRBV27	ASAWGGRASEQY
TRBJ2-3	TRBV7-8	ASSPTSTDTQY
TRBJ2-7	TRBV7-9	ASSWTGYEQY
TRBJ2-1	TRBV4-3	ASSQGDSYNEQF
TRBJ2-5	TRBV9	ASSVGRGSGETQY
TRBJ2-7	TRBV19	ASQGQNSYEQY
TRBJ2-3	TRBV7-9	ASSPSLSSGVQY
TRBJ2-7	TRBV4-1	ASSTTGGQYEQY
TRBJ2-2	TRBV28	ASSPFPQPFGTGELF
TRBJ2-7	TRBV5-4	ASSLSPSYEQY
TRBJ1-5	TRBV9	ASSEAGGFNQPQH